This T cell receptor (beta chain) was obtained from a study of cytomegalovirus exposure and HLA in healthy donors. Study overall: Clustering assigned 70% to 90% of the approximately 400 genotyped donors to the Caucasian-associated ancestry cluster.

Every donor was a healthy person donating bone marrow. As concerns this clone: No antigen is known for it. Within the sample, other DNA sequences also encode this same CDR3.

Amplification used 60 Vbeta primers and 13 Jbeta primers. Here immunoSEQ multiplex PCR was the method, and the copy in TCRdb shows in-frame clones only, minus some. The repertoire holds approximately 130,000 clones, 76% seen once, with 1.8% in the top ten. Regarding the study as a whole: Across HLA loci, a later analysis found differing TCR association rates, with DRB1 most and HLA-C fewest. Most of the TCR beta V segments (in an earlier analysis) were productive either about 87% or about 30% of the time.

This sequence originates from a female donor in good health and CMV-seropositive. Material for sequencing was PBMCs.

CDR3 loop: CASSPGQNYGYTF. The CDR3 coding sequence is TGTGCCAGCTCACCCGGACAGAACTATGGCTACACCTTC. The rearrangement uses TRBV18 and TRBJ1-2; TRBD1 is a possible D gene (6 bases). V lost 3 bases and J 2 bases, leaving 7 bases between the germline ends. Germline CDR1 KGHSH, CDR2 LQKENI. This CDR3 comprises 13 residues. The full variable domain, rest sourced from reference TRBV18 and TRBJ1-2, is NAGVMQNPRHLVRRRGQEARLRCSPMKGHSHVYWYRQLPEEGLKFMVYLQKENIIDESGMPKERFSAEFPKEGPSILRIQQVVRGDSAAYFCASSPGQNYGYTFGSGTRLTVV.